A selection of T cell receptor beta chains follows, all from one sample in a study of tumour-infiltrating T cells in Burkitt lymphoma. Clones were sequenced by immunoSEQ multiplex PCR, and TCRdb holds only the in-frame ones, with some missing. The table includes around 46,000 clones, around 30% detected once. The sample was tumor tissue. The source of these receptors is a human donor with Burkitt lymphoma. Both conserved end residues are part of each CDR3. Fields, in order: clone size, CDR3 length, D gene, J gene, V gene, CDR3 protein. The D gene is left open where the match is weak. Expanded clones are given a class, and other clones once, few, many or no size at all.

size: .
length: 12
D: .
J: TRBJ1-2
V: TRBV2
CDR3: CASRATNYGYTF

size: few
length: 12
D: .
J: TRBJ2-2
V: TRBV5-8
CDR3: CASEAVPGELFF

size: .
length: 15
D: .
J: TRBJ2-7
V: TRBV5-1
CDR3: CASSLGTAVFHEQYF

size: .
length: 18
D: TRBD1
J: TRBJ1-2
V: TRBV9
CDR3: CASSVGLGQAQLNYGYTF

size: .
length: 14
D: .
J: TRBJ2-3
V: TRBV12-5
CDR3: CASGLGSRTDTQYF

size: .
length: 12
D: TRBD1
J: TRBJ1-1
V: TRBV2
CDR3: CASIRGGTEAFF

size: .
length: 10
D: .
J: TRBJ1-1
V: TRBV7-9
CDR3: CAGGNTEAFF

size: few
length: 14
D: .
J: TRBJ1-1
V: TRBV5-1
CDR3: CASSLSPGNTEAFF

size: few
length: 15
D: .
J: TRBJ1-1
V: TRBV9
CDR3: CASSVGGGLNTEAFF

size: few
length: 13
D: .
J: TRBJ2-1
V: TRBV13
CDR3: CASSPSSYNEQFF

size: few
length: 14
D: .
J: TRBJ1-6
V: TRBV10-3
CDR3: CAISGGPHNSPLHF

size: .
length: 12
D: .
J: TRBJ2-5
V: TRBV10-3
CDR3: CATLDAAETQYF

size: few
length: 15
D: .
J: TRBJ1-1
V: TRBV25-1
CDR3: CASSESDGGFSEAFF

size: .
length: 13
D: TRBD2
J: TRBJ2-7
V: TRBV15
CDR3: CATSRSLGGGQYF

size: .
length: 14
D: .
J: TRBJ1-2
V: TRBV5-6
CDR3: CASSLAGEGYGYTF

size: .
length: 13
D: TRBD2
J: TRBJ2-5
V: TRBV7-3
CDR3: CASSDSGGETQYF

size: .
length: 14
D: .
J: TRBJ2-7
V: TRBV7-6
CDR3: CASSSLPGSYEQYF

size: .
length: 15
D: .
J: TRBJ1-1
V: TRBV15
CDR3: CATSGAWPSNTEAFF

size: .
length: 14
D: TRBD1
J: TRBJ1-4
V: TRBV6-1
CDR3: CASSETGGREKLFF

size: few
length: 14
D: TRBD1
J: TRBJ1-3
V: TRBV5-4
CDR3: CASSMDRAGNTIYF

size: .
length: 13
D: .
J: TRBJ2-7
V: TRBV19
CDR3: CASSRSNREGQYF

size: .
length: 12
D: .
J: TRBJ1-1
V: TRBV10-3
CDR3: CAISPRDGEAFF

size: once
length: 13
D: .
J: TRBJ1-5
V: TRBV18
CDR3: CASSPEGRQPQHF

size: few
length: 17
D: TRBD1
J: TRBJ1-4
V: TRBV7-9
CDR3: CASSSAPGGQGDEKLFF

size: .
length: 14
D: .
J: TRBJ1-1
V: TRBV19
CDR3: CANSWAGVATEAFF

size: .
length: 14
D: .
J: TRBJ2-7
V: TRBV4-1
CDR3: CASSQDTRGGEQYF

size: few
length: 17
D: .
J: TRBJ2-5
V: TRBV6-1
CDR3: CASSEARIGWGQETQYF

size: .
length: 15
D: .
J: TRBJ2-3
V: TRBV19
CDR3: CASSIRQAGADTQYF

size: .
length: 16
D: .
J: TRBJ1-6
V: TRBV27
CDR3: CASSLSTGQNNSPLHF

size: .
length: 13
D: .
J: TRBJ1-2
V: TRBV10-3
CDR3: CATVRQGAEGYTF

size: .
length: 15
D: .
J: TRBJ2-5
V: TRBV5-1
CDR3: CASSLAHDRRETQYF

size: .
length: 15
D: .
J: TRBJ2-7
V: TRBV4-2
CDR3: CASSQDDGQVYEQYF

size: .
length: 15
D: TRBD1
J: TRBJ1-4
V: TRBV15
CDR3: CATSRGGTDNEKLFF

size: few
length: 16
D: .
J: TRBJ2-2
V: TRBV4-2
CDR3: CASSHELGGDTGELFF

size: .
length: 16
D: .
J: TRBJ1-4
V: TRBV7-9
CDR3: CASSRRNLGRFEKLFF

size: .
length: 16
D: .
J: TRBJ1-1
V: TRBV5-6
CDR3: CASSLGTGLRNTEAFF

size: few
length: 16
D: TRBD2
J: TRBJ2-1
V: TRBV5-1
CDR3: CASSLVAGGPPNEQFF

size: .
length: 15
D: .
J: TRBJ1-2
V: TRBV19
CDR3: CASCVTGTSNYGYTF

size: .
length: 14
D: .
J: TRBJ2-7
V: TRBV6-1
CDR3: CASSVFISSYEQYF

size: .
length: 10
D: .
J: TRBJ1-5
V: TRBV28
CDR3: CASSFGPQHF